The entry below gives a single T cell receptor beta chain sequence along with its context. Germline and junction disagree at one end, which may indicate a read error. CDR3 length: 15 amino acids. Germline V gene sequence: CDR1 SSHAT, CDR2 FNYEAQ (reference sequence). The primer mix had 60 Vbeta and 13 Jbeta primers. TCRdb's copy holds only in-frame clones and misses some; the assay was immunoSEQ multiplex PCR. Of roughly 160,000 clones listed, approximately 77% are singletons. These data belong to a study of cytomegalovirus exposure and HLA in healthy donors. The source is a female donor in good health and CMV-seronegative. Sequenced material: PBMCs. This chain joins TRBV7-7 and TRBJ2-1; 14 bases line up with TRBD2. For the CDR3, the DNA is TGTGCTAGCAGCGCGGGACTAGCGGGAGTAGGTGAGCAGTTCTTC. Residues: CASSAGLAGVGEQFF.